The 24 T cell receptor beta chains below were found in one sample sequenced in a study of regulatory T cells in long-lasting Graves disease. Time point defined: newly diagnosed GD, antithyroid drugs for less than 3 months. PBMCs provided the RNA from which the TCR library was made. Arm-PCR of CDR3 regions and iRepertoire HTBI primers were used to build TCR beta libraries. TCRdb called the multiplex PCR reads again in MiXCR, with one record for every CDR3 protein. The table shows around 420,000 distinct CDR3 sequences, with around a sixth occurring only once. Source: peripheral blood mononuclear cells (PBMCs), taken at new diagnosis, from a patient treated with antithyroid drugs. These receptors were taken from a female donor with Graves disease.

This clonotype was detected ten times or more. The V and J genes are TRBV6-2 or TRBV6-3 and TRBJ2-3, with D tentatively TRBD2 (6 bases). Germline CDR1 MNHEY, CDR2 SVGEGT. V dropped 2 bases and J dropped 1 base, with 13 bases sitting between them. The CDR3 sequence is 16 residues long. The CDR3 nucleotides read TGTGCCAGCAGTTACGTGTCGGGAGAGGGCACAGATACGCAGTATTTT. The encoded protein is CASSYVSGEGTDTQYF.

This clonotype has at least ten counts. The chain has TRBV2 and TRBJ2-3; D unclear. The CDR3 consists of 13 residues. V was cut by 6 bases and J by 1 base, with 8 bases left in between. From germline, CDR1 is SNHLY and CDR2 FYNNEI. The CDR3 DNA is TGTGCCAGCAGGGCTGCGGGCACAGATACGCAGTATTTT. It specifies CASRAAGTDTQYF.

This clonotype appeared many times. The J gene is TRBJ2-7, the V gene TRBV6-5; D is tentatively TRBD1 or TRBD2 (6 bases each). This CDR3 contains 16 residues. Germline CDR1 reads MNHEY; CDR2 reads SVGAGI. Trimming removed 4 bases from V and 0 bases from J, with 16 bases in between. The CDR3 nucleotides are TGTGCCAGCAGTTTAGGGGGGACTGCGAGCTCCTACGAGCAGTACTTC. Protein sequence: CASSLGGTASSYEQYF.

In this sample, this clonotype turned up a few times. Possible read error: a much larger clone is one base away. The rearrangement uses TRBV6-1 and TRBJ2-1; the D gene is possibly TRBD2 (5 bases). Germline CDR1 MNHNS, CDR2 SASEGT. The germline V and J ends were trimmed by 11 bases and 8 bases, with 22 bases remaining between them. CDR3 size: 14 residues. The CDR3 DNA follows: TGTGCCGGCTATAGACTTTTTGAGGGCGATGAGCAGTTCTTC. Translation gives CAGYRLFEGDEQFF.

This clonotype was counted ten times or more. The CDR3 DNA is TGTGCCATCAGTGAGTCCGCAGGCGACTATGGCTACACCTTC. Translating it yields CAISESAGDYGYTF. V usage is TRBV10-3 and J usage is TRBJ1-2; D is ambiguous. Trimming shortened V by 0 bases and J by 3 bases, and 8 bases separated the two germline ends. This CDR3 is 14 amino acids long. Germline loops: CDR1 ENHRY, CDR2 SYGVKD.

This clonotype was seen repeatedly, ten times or more. The chain combines TRBV28 with TRBJ1-2, with TRBD1 matching over 8 bases. V dropped 6 bases and J dropped 4; count of bases not matched to a gene: 13. The CDR3 covers 16 residues. Looked up from germline, CDR1 is MDHEN and CDR2 is SYDVKM. In DNA, the CDR3 is TGTGCCAGCAGGGGAAACAGGGGGGCAGAAAGCTATGGCTACACCTTC. It translates to CASRGNRGAESYGYTF.

The chain links TRBV9 to TRBJ1-1; no reliable D call. V was pared by 0 bases and J by 1 base, with 10 bases between. The CDR3 has 15 amino acids. CDR1 is SGDLS, CDR2 YYNGEE, per germline. CDR3 residues: CASSVVLAENTEAFF. In nucleotides, the CDR3 is TGTGCCAGCAGCGTAGTGTTAGCAGAGAACACTGAAGCTTTCTTT. Combining the CDR3 with reference TRBV9 and TRBJ1-1 gives the whole variable domain DSGVTQTPKHLITATGQRVTLRCSPRSGDLSVYWYQQSLDQGLQFLIQYYNGEERAKGNILERFSAQQFPDLHSELNLSSLELGDSALYFCASSVVLAENTEAFFGQGTRLTVV.

This clonotype was detected many times. V usage is TRBV27 and J usage is TRBJ2-7; D is possibly TRBD2 (5 bases). The CDR3 is made up of 13 amino acids. Trimming stripped 5 bases from V and 6 bases from J, with 14 bases between. Germline CDR1 reads MNHEY; CDR2 reads SMNVEV (reference sequence). CDR3 sequence reads: CASSGGARFEQYF. CDR3 sequence (DNA): TGTGCCAGCAGTGGAGGCGCGCGGTTCGAGCAGTACTTC.

This clonotype was seen at least ten times. This chain uses TRBV10-3 with TRBJ1-1; D perhaps matches TRBD1 (6 bases). CDR3 length: 12 residues. Germline CDR1 is ENHRY and CDR2 is SYGVKD. V shed 4 bases and J shed 8 bases, with 11 bases lying between them. CDR3 protein: CAISGGPAEAFF. The CDR3 coding sequence is TGTGCCATCAGTGGGGGGCCAGCCGAAGCTTTCTTT.

Ten or more counts support this clonotype. This chain connects TRBV3-1 to TRBJ2-7, with 8 bases that match TRBD2. CDR1 is LGHDT and CDR2 is YNNKEL in the germline V gene (reference sequence). The CDR3 totals 14 residues. The V and J ends lost 8 bases and 6 bases, in that order; junction bases with no gene match: 12. The CDR3 spells CASGGSGSKGEQYF. In DNA, the CDR3 is TGTGCCAGCGGAGGGAGCGGGAGTAAAGGCGAGCAGTACTTC.

This clonotype has at least ten counts. V and J are TRBV5-4 and TRBJ1-1, with 9 bases matching TRBD1. Trimming cost V 3 bases and J 4 bases; bases outside gene matches: 10. Germline CDR1 SGHNT, CDR2 YYREEE (reference sequence). The CDR3 has 16 residues. The CDR3 loop is CASSSFNRGRITEAFF. The CDR3 coding sequence is TGTGCCAGCAGCTCCTTTAACAGGGGGCGCATCACTGAAGCTTTCTTT.

J is TRBJ2-1 and V is TRBV29-1, with 8 bases identical to TRBD2. Germline CDR1 is SQVTM and CDR2 is ANQGSEA. There are 16 residues in the CDR3. V trimming: 1 base; J trimming: 5 bases; junction bases outside the gene matches: 10. In DNA form, the CDR3 reads TGCAGCGTTGAAGGGCCCGAACTAGCGGTCGACAATGAGCAGTTCTTC. Amino acid sequence: CSVEGPELAVDNEQFF.

This chain joins TRBV2 and TRBJ2-3, with 8 bases matching TRBD1. This CDR3 has 15 amino acids. The germline V gene encodes CDR1 SNHLY and CDR2 FYNNEI. Trimming cost V 5 bases and J 4 bases; bases outside gene matches: 8. CDR3 sequence: CASSRTGMVADTQYF. Written as DNA, the CDR3 is TGTGCCAGCAGTCGGACAGGGATGGTAGCAGATACGCAGTATTTT. The full variable domain, with the rest looked up from reference TRBV2 and TRBJ2-3, is EPEVTQTPSHQVTQMGQEVILRCVPISNHLYFYWYRQILGQKVEFLVSFYNNEISEKSEIFDDQFSVERPDGSNFTLKIRSTKLEDSAMYFCASSRTGMVADTQYFGPGTRLTVL.

Many counts were recorded for this clonotype. This chain joins TRBV7-3 and TRBJ2-1, with 12 bases that match TRBD2. V shed 2 bases, J shed 7 bases, and the junction held 12 bases outside the gene matches. This CDR3 has 18 amino acids. The germline V gene has CDR1 SGHTA and CDR2 FQGTGA. CDR3 loop: CASSLWPSGGVGENEQFF. The CDR3 region has the DNA TGTGCCAGCAGCTTATGGCCTAGCGGGGGGGTGGGGGAAAATGAGCAGTTCTTC. The complete variable domain, with remaining parts taken from reference TRBV7-3 and TRBJ2-1, reads GAGVSQTPSNKVTEKGKYVELRCDPISGHTALYWYRQSLGQGPEFLIYFQGTGAADDSGLPNDRFFAVRPEGSVSTLKIQRTERGDSAVYLCASSLWPSGGVGENEQFFGPGTRLTVL.

This clonotype was counted ten times or more. V is TRBV27 and J is TRBJ2-3, with TRBD2 identical over 7 bases. Trimming cost V 2 bases and J 9 bases; bases outside gene matches: 8. The CDR3 covers 14 residues. Per the germline V gene, CDR1 is MNHEY and CDR2 is SMNVEV (reference sequence). CDR3 sequence: CASSLSPMGGTQYF. The CDR3 nucleotides are TGTGCCAGCAGTTTAAGTCCCATGGGGGGGACGCAGTATTTT.

The chain combines TRBV11-2 with TRBJ2-4, with 7 positions matching TRBD1. Looked up from germline, CDR1 is SGHAT and CDR2 is FQNNGV. This CDR3 has 19 amino acids. The trim removed 1 base at V and 1 base at J, leaving 13 bases unmatched. CDR3 in DNA: TGTGCCAGCAGCTTAGTGGGTTCGGAAGGGGGCTCTGCCAAAAACATTCAGTACTTC. It is translated as CASSLVGSEGGSAKNIQYF. The full variable domain, completed using reference TRBV11-2 and TRBJ2-4, is EAGVAQSPRYKIIEKRQSVAFWCNPISGHATLYWYQQILGQGPKLLIQFQNNGVVDDSQLPKDRFSAERLKGVDSTLKIQPAKLEDSAVYLCASSLVGSEGGSAKNIQYFGAGTRLSVL.

As for this clonotype: A much larger clone lies one base from this, so it may be a read error. The chain joins TRBV28 to TRBJ2-7; TRBD1 agrees at 8 bases. Trimming took 8 bases from V and 5 from J; bases not matched to a gene: 14. The CDR3 has 15 residues. CDR1 is MDHEN and CDR2 is SYDVKM in the germline V gene. CDR3 in amino acids: CASGRGPGGWNEQYF. CDR3 bases: TGTGCCAGCGGTCGGGGGCCAGGGGGCTGGAACGAGCAGTACTTC.

There are many counts of this clonotype. This chain joins TRBV2 and TRBJ2-5; the D gene is possibly TRBD1 (6 bases). Trimming pared 8 bases from V and 7 bases from J, leaving 20 bases between. Germline loops: CDR1 SNHLY, CDR2 FYNNEI. This CDR3 contains 14 residues. The DNA of the CDR3 is TGTGCCAGCCTAGAAATGACAGGTCCGGGGACCCAGTACTTC. Its translation is CASLEMTGPGTQYF.

V and J are TRBV10-2 and TRBJ1-1, with D perhaps matching TRBD1 (6 bases). The germline CDR1 and CDR2 sequences are WSHSY and SAAADI. The CDR3 loop spans 13 amino acids. The V end lost 1 base, the J end lost 10 bases, and 13 bases lay between the germline ends. CDR3 loop: CASSELGAGGAFF. In nucleotides, the CDR3 is TGCGCCAGCAGTGAGTTGGGGGCTGGGGGAGCTTTCTTT.

This clonotype was seen at least ten times. This chain connects TRBV12-3 or TRBV12-4 to TRBJ1-5; 8 bases map to TRBD1. V gave up 2 bases and J gave up 5 bases; unmatched junction bases: 5. The CDR3 is 15 amino acids. CDR3 in amino acids: CASSLTRGHDQPQHF. The CDR3 region has the DNA TGTGCCAGCAGTTTAACCAGGGGGCATGATCAGCCCCAGCATTTT.

Turning to this clonotype: The likely explanation is a read error, given a far larger clone one base away. The chain is built from TRBV12-3 or TRBV12-4 and TRBJ2-3, with TRBD2 as a possible D gene (6 bases). The end of the DNA aligns better with TRBJ2-1, so the J call may be wrong. The CDR3 spans 16 residues. The CDR3 sequence: CASSPEIGLTGNEQFF. CDR3 coding DNA: TGTGCCAGCAGTCCCGAGATTGGACTAACGGGCAATGAGCAGTTCTTC.

This clonotype was found many times. The V and J genes are TRBV5-1 and TRBJ1-2; D is unresolved. The V end was cut by 4 bases, the J end by 4 bases, with 17 bases between. This CDR3 region has 15 residues. CDR1 is SGHRS and CDR2 is YFSETQ in the germline V gene. As DNA, the CDR3 is TGCGCCAGCAGCCCGCCCGGCGGAGGCGGCTATGGCTACACCTTC. Its translation is CASSPPGGGGYGYTF.

This clonotype was found many times. J is TRBJ2-6 and V is TRBV7-9; D uncertain. CDR1 SEHNR and CDR2 FQNEAQ come from the germline V gene (reference sequence). There are 16 residues in the CDR3. Trimming removed 1 base from V and 2 bases from J, with 9 bases in between. CDR3 DNA: TGTGCCAGCAGCTTAGGGTCGGCAACTGGGGCCAACGTCCTGACTTTC. Residues: CASSLGSATGANVLTF.

In its sample, this clonotype was seen many times. A much larger clone lies a single base off, so this may be a read error. The J gene is TRBJ1-2, the V gene TRBV6-1, with a possible D match to TRBD1 (6 bases). Trimming cost V 6 bases and J 2 bases, with 7 bases left between them. The germline gives CDR1 MNHNS, CDR2 SASEGT. The CDR3 totals 12 residues. The CDR3 is CASRDRNYGYTF. The CDR3 nucleotides read TGTGCCAGCAGAGACAGGAACTATGGCTACACCTTC.